This passage covers 4 T cell receptor beta chains from one sample sequenced in a study of metastatic and nonmetastatic thyroid tumors. TCRdb reassembled clones from the PCR reads with MiXCR. The sample consists of 30,000 to 35,000 clones, approximately 16% of them appearing once. All patients were untreated before thyroid surgery. Sequencing used blood. These receptors all stem from a female donor with papillary thyroid cancer or a benign thyroid nodule (not recorded which). Some clones in this sample may be carry-over from other donors' samples.

As to this clone: A read error may account for a junction end that differs from germline. The chain couples TRBV20-1 to TRBJ2-5; D might be TRBD2 (5 bases). CDR3 size: 13 residues. Germline CDR1 is DFQATT and CDR2 is SNEGSKA (reference sequence). CDR3 bases: TGCAGTTCTCTAGGACTCCAAGCGGAGACCCATTACTTC. This codes for CSSLGLQAETHYF.

This clone was seen many times. The chain employs TRBV20-1 and TRBJ2-6; TRBD2 aligns across 7 bases. V trimming: 3 bases; J trimming: 1 base; junction bases outside the gene matches: 12. The length of the CDR3 is 18 residues. Germline values: CDR1 DFQATT, CDR2 SNEGSKA (reference sequence). This chain's CDR3 is CSASPISGKSSGANVLTF. The DNA of the CDR3 is TGCAGTGCTAGCCCTATAAGCGGGAAATCTTCTGGGGCCAACGTCCTGACTTTC.

As to this clone: A much larger clonotype is one base distant, so this may be a read error. The rearrangement joins TRBV12-3 or TRBV12-4 to TRBJ1-1, with D perhaps matching TRBD1 (5 bases). The CDR3 is made up of 14 amino acids. V lost 6 bases, J lost 6 bases, and 17 bases lay in between. The CDR3 DNA reads TGTGCCAGCAGGGCGGGTGGGGGGGGAGCTGAAGCTTTCTTT. Its protein is CASRAGGGGAEAFF.

This clone was picked up many times. V and J are TRBV19 and TRBJ1-4, with unresolved D. This CDR3 has 12 amino acids. CDR1 is LNHDA, CDR2 SQIVND, per germline (reference sequence). V shed 5 bases and J shed 8 bases, with 9 bases lying between them. CDR3 DNA sequence: TGTGCCAGTAGTCAAGGTCGGGAAAAACTGTTTTTT. This gives the protein CASSQGREKLFF.